A single sample is the source of the 24 T cell receptor beta chains below, sequenced in a study of regulatory T cells in long-lasting Graves disease. Time point given: newly diagnosed GD, antithyroid drugs for less than 3 months. RNA from PBMCs was the source of the TCR library. Building of the TCR beta libraries involved iRepertoire HTBI primers and Arm-PCR of CDR3 regions. TCRdb independently ran MiXCR on the multiplex PCR reads; one entry per CDR3 protein. The repertoire holds roughly 350,000 distinct CDR3 sequences, 16% seen once, with about 27% in the top ten. These data were also reused for a study on T cells in Graves' hyperthyroidism and ophthalmopathy.

The sequences come from peripheral blood mononuclear cells (PBMCs), collected at new diagnosis, from a patient treated with antithyroid drugs. Every receptor here comes from a man aged 35 to 55 with Graves disease.

In its sample, this clonotype was seen a few times. The chain joins TRBV11-3 to TRBJ1-3; D ambiguous. This CDR3 has 13 amino acids. Trimming took off 2 bases at V and 4 bases at J, with 6 bases between the two ends. The germline CDR1 and CDR2 sequences are SGHNT and YENEEA. In nucleotides, the CDR3 is TGTGCCAGCAGCTTAATGGCAGGAAACACCATATATTTT. Protein sequence: CASSLMAGNTIYF.

This clonotype was detected only a few times. The genes are TRBV5-1 and TRBJ2-7; D may be TRBD2 (6 bases). Germline CDR1 SGHRS, CDR2 YFSETQ. Trimming shortened V by 6 bases and J by 2 bases, and 18 bases separated the two germline ends. The CDR3 is made up of 15 amino acids. CDR3 amino acids: CASNPAGTGPYEQYF. In DNA form, the CDR3 reads TGCGCCAGCAACCCGGCCGGGACTGGACCCTACGAGCAGTACTTC.

This clonotype was detected a few times. This CDR3 reads CASSLVAPGLIQETQYF. CDR3 DNA: TGTGCCAGCAGCTTAGTGGCGCCTGGTCTGATCCAAGAGACCCAGTACTTC. This rearrangement joins TRBV7-9 to TRBJ2-5; no clear D. The V end was cut by 1 base, the J end by 1 base, with 16 bases between. The length of the CDR3 is 17 residues. CDR1 SEHNR and CDR2 FQNEAQ come from the germline V gene (reference sequence).

This clonotype was detected ten times or more. The rearrangement joins TRBV2 to TRBJ1-4; 10 bases agree with TRBD1. Trimming removed 4 bases from V and 7 bases from J; junction bases left unmatched: 0. The germline gives CDR1 SNHLY, CDR2 FYNNEI. The CDR3 sequence is 13 residues long. CDR3 sequence reads: CASSGTGGEKLFF. The CDR3 bases are TGTGCCAGCAGTGGGACAGGGGGTGAAAAACTGTTTTTT.

This clonotype was observed a handful of times. The chain carries TRBV12-5 and TRBJ2-7; unclear D gene. The germline V gene has CDR1 LGHNT and CDR2 FRNRAP. Deletions cut 5 bases from V and 2 bases from J, with 7 bases between. This CDR3 contains 12 residues. CDR3 nucleotide sequence: TGTGCTAGTGGTCCAACTACCTACGAGCAGTACTTC. As protein: CASGPTTYEQYF.

This clonotype was seen a few times. V gene TRBV7-6 combines with J gene TRBJ2-3; the D gene is possibly TRBD2 (5 bases). V was trimmed by 1 base and J by 1 base, leaving 12 bases between them. Germline CDR1 is SGHVS and CDR2 is FNYEAQ. The CDR3 extends over 16 amino acids. The CDR3 nucleotides are TGTGCCAGCAGCTTAGTCGGTAGCGCCCGCACAGATACGCAGTATTTT. Amino acid sequence: CASSLVGSARTDTQYF.

The rearrangement joins TRBV4-1 to TRBJ2-1; TRBD1 agrees at 7 bases. V trimming: 3 bases; J trimming: 6 bases; junction bases outside the gene matches: 14. Per the germline V gene, CDR1 is MGHRA and CDR2 is YSYEKL. This CDR3 contains 17 residues. Written as DNA, the CDR3 is TGCGCCAGCAGCCACCCCCTGGCCAGGGGGATGGGCAATGAGCAGTTCTTC. Its protein product is CASSHPLARGMGNEQFF.

In its sample, this clonotype was seen many times. Compared with germline, one end of the junction differs, possibly owing to a read error. The rearrangement uses TRBV2 and TRBJ1-2; perhaps TRBD1 as D (6 bases). CDR1 SNHLY and CDR2 FYNNEI come from the germline V gene. The CDR3 sequence is 15 residues long. CDR3 DNA: TGTGCCAGCACTGAAACGCCGGGACAAGGCTATGGCTACACCTTC. It is translated as CASTETPGQGYGYTF.

CDR3 sequence (DNA): TGCAGTGCCCCATCGCAGCGGCACACCGGGGAGCTGTTTTTT. Translation: CSAPSQRHTGELFF. The chain links TRBV20-1 to TRBJ2-2, with D perhaps TRBD2 (5 bases). Germline V gene sequence: CDR1 DFQATT, CDR2 SNEGSKA (reference sequence). CDR3 length: 14 residues. Trimming removed 6 bases at V and 3 bases at J, with 14 bases between.

Ten or more counts support this clonotype. The rearrangement joins TRBV2 to TRBJ1-1; TRBD1 matches at 8 bases. With 5 bases clipped from V and 0 bases from J, the junction kept 5 bases outside the gene matches. Germline V CDR1 and CDR2: SNHLY, FYNNEI. The CDR3 is 15 residues long. The CDR3 loop reads CASSRQGLMNTEAFF. CDR3 nucleotides: TGTGCCAGCAGTCGACAGGGGCTTATGAACACTGAAGCTTTCTTT.

This clonotype appeared a single time. The chain combines TRBV20-1 with TRBJ2-1; 9 bases match TRBD2. Germline V lookup: CDR1 DFQATT, CDR2 SNEGSKA (reference sequence). Trimming removed 7 bases from V and 3 bases from J; junction bases left unmatched: 10. This CDR3 contains 15 residues. The DNA for the CDR3 is TGCAGTGTTCCGCCCGGGACTAGCTACTACAATGAGCAGTTCTTC. Amino acids: CSVPPGTSYYNEQFF.

V gene TRBV6-2 or TRBV6-3 combines with J gene TRBJ1-6; TRBD1 agrees at 7 bases. CDR1 MNHEY and CDR2 SVGEGT come from the germline V gene. J was trimmed by 7 bases and V by 5 bases; bases with no gene match: 8. CDR3 length: 15 amino acids. The chain's CDR3 is CASSRSTGVNSPLHF. Written as DNA, the CDR3 is TGTGCCAGCAGTCGATCTACAGGGGTGAATTCACCCCTCCACTTT.

This clonotype was found a few times. The chain joins TRBV5-5 to TRBJ2-4, with 8 bases identical to TRBD2. Germline CDR1 reads SGHKS; CDR2 reads YYEKEE (reference sequence). The junction had 9 bases not matched to a gene; V was cut back by 5 bases and J by 5 bases. The CDR3 is 15 amino acids. The CDR3 nucleotides read TGTGCCAGCAGGTCAGCCGGGGGGGCGGAAAACATTCAGTACTTC. Translated, it gives CASRSAGGAENIQYF.

This clonotype was observed many times. This chain's CDR3 is CASGGWGSNEKLFF. The CDR3 DNA reads TGTGCCAGCGGTGGATGGGGATCTAATGAAAAACTGTTTTTT. The J gene is TRBJ1-4, the V gene TRBV2; unclear D gene. Deletions cut 8 bases from V and 3 bases from J, with 13 bases between. Germline V lookup: CDR1 SNHLY, CDR2 FYNNEI. The CDR3 contains 14 residues.

The sample holds many counts of this clonotype. The rearrangement joins TRBV2 to TRBJ2-5; a weak D match, TRBD2 (6 bases). The V end was cut by 2 bases, the J end by 1 base, with 8 bases between. Per germline, CDR1 SNHLY and CDR2 FYNNEI. There are 14 residues in the CDR3. This chain's CDR3 is CASSERDFQETQYF. CDR3 bases: TGTGCCAGCAGTGAAAGGGACTTCCAAGAGACCCAGTACTTC.

A few counts support this clonotype. This chain links TRBV7-2 with TRBJ2-7, with D perhaps TRBD1 or TRBD2 (7 bases each). Germline V gene sequence: CDR1 SGHTA, CDR2 FQGNSA. V gave up 2 bases and J gave up 8 bases, with 16 bases separating them. The CDR3 contains 14 residues. The CDR3: CASSLTRGRGQQYF. The CDR3 DNA reads as TGTGCCAGCAGCTTAACCCGGGGGAGGGGGCAGCAGTACTTC. Together with reference TRBV7-2 and TRBJ2-7, the CDR3 gives the full variable domain: GAGVSQSPSNKVTEKGKDVELRCDPISGHTALYWYRQSLGQGLEFLIYFQGNSAPDKSGLPSDRFSAERTGGSVSTLTIQRTQQEDSAVYLCASSLTRGRGQQYFGPGTRLTVT.

This clonotype showed up just a few times. This sequence joins TRBV27 and TRBJ2-3, with unresolved D. Germline assignment: CDR1 MNHEY and CDR2 SMNVEV (reference sequence). The CDR3 has 14 amino acids. V lost 3 bases and J 6 bases, leaving 13 bases between the germline ends. CDR3 in DNA: TGTGCCAGCAGTTTGTTACGGACGGCGGATACGCAGTATTTT. Amino acids: CASSLLRTADTQYF.

This clonotype was seen ten or more times. The chain joins TRBV30 to TRBJ1-1, with unresolved D. CDR1 is GTSNPN and CDR2 is SVGIG in the germline V gene (reference sequence). The CDR3 loop spans 13 amino acids. Trimming left V 2 bases short and J 0 bases short, with 7 bases between. CDR3 DNA sequence: TGTGCCTGGAGTCCCGGCTTGAACACTGAAGCTTTCTTT. It translates to CAWSPGLNTEAFF.

Only a few counts were recorded for this clonotype. A far larger clone differs by one base, so this is likely a read error. V is TRBV2 and J is TRBJ2-4; 8 bases match TRBD2. Germline-derived CDR1 and CDR2 are SNHLY and FYNNEI. The CDR3 totals 15 residues. The trim removed 7 bases at V and 13 bases at J, leaving 18 bases unmatched. CDR3 in DNA: TGTGCCAGCACCCCGGAACGGGCGGGGGGCTATGAGCAGTACTTC. Its translation: CASTPERAGGYEQYF.

This clonotype was counted ten times or more. The chain links TRBV7-9 to TRBJ2-1, with TRBD1 as a possible D gene (6 bases). Germline lookup yields CDR1 SEHNR and CDR2 FQNEAQ (reference sequence). The CDR3 runs to 13 residues. V was cut by 1 base and J by 7 bases, with 8 bases left in between. The CDR3 DNA reads as TGTGCCAGCAGCTTAGGACAGGCAAATGAGCAGTTCTTC. Protein sequence: CASSLGQANEQFF.

The sample holds a few counts of this clonotype. This chain links TRBV30 with TRBJ1-6, with D maybe TRBD1 (5 bases). The CDR3 has 13 residues. Trimming left V 2 bases short and J 11 bases short, with 13 bases between. Looked up from germline, CDR1 is GTSNPN and CDR2 is SVGIG (reference sequence). The CDR3 region is CAWSRQQGTPLHF. The DNA of the CDR3 is TGTGCCTGGAGTAGGCAGCAGGGAACACCCCTCCACTTT. Combining the CDR3 with reference TRBV30 and TRBJ1-6 gives the whole variable domain SQTIHQWPATLVQPVGSPLSLECTVEGTSNPNLYWYRQAAGRGLQLLFYSVGIGQISSEVPQNLSASRPQDRQFILSSKKLLLSDSGFYLCAWSRQQGTPLHFGNGTRLTVT.

The chain has TRBV28 and TRBJ1-2; D remains unclear. The germline V and J ends were trimmed by 1 base and 2 bases, with 17 bases remaining between them. The CDR3 extends over 17 amino acids. Germline-derived CDR1 and CDR2 are MDHEN and SYDVKM. CDR3 bases: TGTGCCAGCAGTTTATCCTCTTCCGGGGTAACCAACTATGGCTACACCTTC. This codes for CASSLSSSGVTNYGYTF.

This clonotype was found many times. The chain combines TRBV20-1 with TRBJ2-7, with TRBD1 matching 9 bases. Germline CDR1 reads DFQATT; CDR2 reads SNEGSKA (reference sequence). Trimming cost V 6 bases and J 5 bases; bases outside gene matches: 8. CDR3 length: 13 residues. CDR3 sequence reads: CSARTGEGDEQYF. The CDR3 nucleotides read TGCAGTGCCCGGACAGGGGAGGGGGACGAGCAGTACTTC.

In its sample, this clonotype was seen many times. The rearrangement uses TRBV5-1 and TRBJ2-3; no clear D. Germline V gene sequence: CDR1 SGHRS, CDR2 YFSETQ. CDR3 length: 14 amino acids. Trimming took 1 base from V and 5 from J, leaving 11 bases between them. CDR3 region: CASSLQIGGDTQYF. The CDR3 coding sequence is TGCGCCAGCAGCTTGCAAATCGGTGGAGATACGCAGTATTTT.